Presented here are 29 T cell receptor beta chains from one specimen sequenced in a study of cytotoxic CD8 clonotypes in ibrutinib-treated CLL. Generated by immunoSEQ multiplex PCR, the TCRdb table keeps only in-frame clones and is missing some. The sample consists of about 56,000 clones, 56% of them appearing once. Sequenced here: PBMCs, sampled after 24 months of ibrutinib treatment. These receptors came from a human donor with chronic lymphocytic leukemia.

The genes are TRBV27 and TRBJ2-2; the D is unclear. Trimming stripped 5 bases from V and 8 bases from J, with 9 bases between. Per germline, CDR1 MNHEY and CDR2 SMNVEV (reference sequence). CDR3 size: 12 residues. CDR3 nucleotides: TGTGCCAGCAGTAGGCTAGGGGGGGAGCTGTTTTTT. Translating it yields CASSRLGGELFF.

This clone was seen a single time. This rearrangement joins TRBV19 to TRBJ2-1, with TRBD1 as a possible D gene (6 bases). The germline V and J ends were trimmed by 5 bases and 4 bases, with 12 bases remaining between them. The CDR3 runs to 14 residues. Per the germline V gene, CDR1 is LNHDA and CDR2 is SQIVND (reference sequence). The CDR3 coding sequence is TGTGCCAGTAGTCCCTGGACAGATTACAATGAGCAGTTCTTC. Its protein product is CASSPWTDYNEQFF.

The gene calls are TRBV5-1 and TRBJ2-1, with D maybe TRBD2 (5 bases). CDR3 length: 11 amino acids. Trimming removed 4 bases at V and 7 bases at J, with 6 bases between. Germline-derived CDR1 and CDR2 are SGHRS and YFSETQ. This CDR3 reads CASSRGNEQFF. CDR3 coding DNA: TGCGCCAGCAGCCGCGGGAATGAGCAGTTCTTC.

This clone was counted once. The chain joins TRBV19 to TRBJ2-3, with TRBD1 matching 10 bases. Germline V gives CDR1 LNHDA, CDR2 SQIVND (reference sequence). Trimming cost V 3 bases and J 4 bases; bases outside gene matches: 4. The CDR3 is 15 residues long. The CDR3 loop reads CASSIQGTGADTQYF. As DNA, the CDR3 is TGTGCCAGTAGTATTCAAGGGACAGGGGCAGATACGCAGTATTTT.

The chain uses TRBV30 and TRBJ1-5; 7 positions match TRBD1. CDR3 length: 15 amino acids. The germline V gene encodes CDR1 GTSNPN and CDR2 SVGIG (reference sequence). The J segment lost 4 bases and the V segment lost 2 bases, leaving 8 bases of the junction unmatched. In DNA, the CDR3 is TGTGCCTGGAGTTTGAACAGGGGACCGAATCAGCCCCAGCATTTT. Amino acid sequence: CAWSLNRGPNQPQHF. The whole variable domain, filled in from reference TRBV30 and TRBJ1-5, reads SQTIHQWPATLVQPVGSPLSLECTVEGTSNPNLYWYRQAAGRGLQLLFYSVGIGQISSEVPQNLSASRPQDRQFILSSKKLLLSDSGFYLCAWSLNRGPNQPQHFGDGTRLSIL.

This chain uses TRBV5-1 with TRBJ2-4; D ambiguous. CDR1 is SGHRS and CDR2 is YFSETQ in the germline V gene. V was clipped by 0 bases and J by 0 bases, with 7 bases between them. The CDR3 covers 15 residues. Here the CDR3 reads CASSLGTQAKNIQYF. The CDR3 DNA is TGCGCCAGCAGCTTGGGGACCCAAGCCAAAAACATTCAGTACTTC. Based on the CDR3 plus reference TRBV5-1 and TRBJ2-4, the full variable domain is KAGVTQTPRYLIKTRGQQVTLSCSPISGHRSVSWYQQTPGQGLQFLFEYFSETQRNKGNFPGRFSGRQFSNSRSEMNVSTLELGDSALYLCASSLGTQAKNIQYFGAGTRLSVL.

The chain recombines TRBV6-5 with TRBJ1-2; D is uncertain. CDR1 MNHEY and CDR2 SVGAGI come from the germline V gene. Trimming took 10 bases from V and 2 from J, leaving 11 bases between them. The CDR3 consists of 12 residues. CDR3 in amino acids: CATKDFNYGYTF. The CDR3 bases are TGTGCCACAAAGGATTTCAACTATGGCTACACCTTC.

The chain couples TRBV5-5 to TRBJ2-5; D is unclear. The CDR3 has 14 residues. The germline V gene has CDR1 SGHKS and CDR2 YYEKEE (reference sequence). V lost 5 bases and J 1 base, leaving 12 bases between the germline ends. The CDR3 nucleotides are TGTGCCAGCAGTTCAGGTCAGGTCCAAGAGACCCAGTACTTC. Translated, it gives CASSSGQVQETQYF. Drawing the rest from reference TRBV5-5 and TRBJ2-5, the complete variable domain is DAGVTQSPTHLIKTRGQQVTLRCSPISGHKSVSWYQQVLGQGPQFIFQYYEKEERGRGNFPDRFSARQFPNYSSELNVNALLLGDSALYLCASSSGQVQETQYFGPGTRLLVL.

The rearrangement links TRBV5-6 to TRBJ1-2; D gene uncertain. V lost 0 bases to trimming and J lost 1 base, with 4 bases between them. In germline, CDR1 is SGHDT, CDR2 YYEEEE. The CDR3 totals 13 residues. The CDR3 DNA reads as TGTGCCAGCAGCTTGGCTCGTAACTATGGCTACACCTTC. Encoded protein: CASSLARNYGYTF.

This clone was seen a few times. CDR3 nucleotides: TGTGCCAGCAGCCAAGAAGGGACAGGGGGCACAGATACGCAGTATTTT. It codes for CASSQEGTGGTDTQYF. The V and J genes are TRBV4-2 and TRBJ2-3, with 10 bases fitting TRBD1. The CDR3 is made up of 16 amino acids. V lost 0 bases to trimming and J lost 1 base; unmatched junction nucleotides: 1. Germline V gives CDR1 LGHNA, CDR2 YNFKEQ.

The CDR3 reads CASSLLGGGQYNEQFF. The CDR3 DNA follows: TGTGCCAGCAGTTTATTAGGGGGGGGCCAGTACAATGAGCAGTTCTTC. V and J are TRBV27 and TRBJ2-1; weak D call: TRBD2 (7 bases). The CDR3 covers 16 residues. Trimming cost V 1 base and J 4 bases, with 14 bases left between them. In germline, CDR1 is MNHEY, CDR2 SMNVEV (reference sequence).

The rearrangement joins TRBV7-6 to TRBJ2-7, with 7 bases fitting TRBD1. CDR1 SGHVS and CDR2 FNYEAQ come from the germline V gene. The CDR3 contains 14 residues. Unmatched junction bases numbered 8, after V lost 5 bases and J lost 4 bases. CDR3 protein: CASSRQGLGYEQYF. In DNA form, the CDR3 reads TGTGCCAGCAGCCGACAGGGCCTGGGGTACGAGCAGTACTTC.

This clone was seen a few times. This chain joins TRBV30 and TRBJ1-2; D gene unclear. Trimming pared 5 bases from V and 7 bases from J, leaving 20 bases between. The CDR3 sequence is 14 residues long. Germline CDR1 GTSNPN, CDR2 SVGIG (reference sequence). In nucleotides, the CDR3 is TGTGCCTGGGAGGGTTCGGTAATCTCGGGTGGCTACACCTTC. It is translated as CAWEGSVISGGYTF.

The table lists this clone with a count of one. The chain uses TRBV5-8 and TRBJ2-2, with 7 positions matching TRBD1. With V trimmed by 2 bases and J by 2 bases, 9 bases remained unmatched. The CDR3 length is 17 residues. Germline-derived CDR1 and CDR2 are SGHTS and YDEGEE. CDR3 loop: CASSFYRQGPNTGELFF. Written as DNA, the CDR3 is TGTGCCAGCAGCTTTTACCGACAGGGCCCCAACACCGGGGAGCTGTTTTTT. Full variable domain (outside the CDR3, taken from reference TRBV5-8 and TRBJ2-2): EAGVTQSPTHLIKTRGQQATLRCSPISGHTSVYWYQQALGLGLQFLLWYDEGEERNRGNFPPRFSGRQFPNYSSELNVNALELEDSALYLCASSFYRQGPNTGELFFGEGSRLTVL.

The J gene is TRBJ2-1, the V gene TRBV4-1, with unresolved D. Germline CDR1 reads MGHRA; CDR2 reads YSYEKL. CDR3 length: 14 residues. V was clipped by 0 bases and J by 6 bases, with 9 bases between them. CDR3 sequence reads: CASSQDPTANEQFF. In DNA form, the CDR3 reads TGCGCCAGCAGCCAAGATCCTACAGCCAATGAGCAGTTCTTC.

This chain connects TRBV29-1 to TRBJ1-1, with D uncertain. The V end lost 4 bases, the J end lost 0 bases, and 9 bases lay between the germline ends. CDR3 length: 13 amino acids. CDR1 is SQVTM, CDR2 ANQGSEA, per germline. The CDR3 DNA follows: TGCAGCGTTGCGAGAGGGTTGAACACTGAAGCTTTCTTT. It codes for CSVARGLNTEAFF.

V gene TRBV30 combines with J gene TRBJ2-1; D ambiguous. Trimming took off 3 bases at V and 7 bases at J, with 16 bases between the two ends. From germline, CDR1 is GTSNPN and CDR2 SVGIG (reference sequence). The CDR3 is 14 residues long. CDR3 in amino acids: CAWRWGSPTNEQFF. CDR3 nucleotide sequence: TGTGCCTGGAGGTGGGGTAGTCCTACTAATGAGCAGTTCTTC.

This clone has just a few counts. The rearrangement uses TRBV30 and TRBJ2-7; 9 bases are shared with TRBD1. Germline CDR1 reads GTSNPN; CDR2 reads SVGIG (reference sequence). There are 15 residues in the CDR3. Losses at the gene ends were 5 bases for V and 0 bases for J; bases not matched to a gene: 8. The CDR3 DNA reads TGTGCCTGGGGTGCCGGGACAGGGAGCTCCTACGAGCAGTACTTC. It translates to CAWGAGTGSSYEQYF.

The chain employs TRBV10-3 and TRBJ1-2, with D unclear. Germline values: CDR1 ENHRY, CDR2 SYGVKD. This CDR3 region has 12 residues. Trimming removed 4 bases at V and 4 bases at J, with 7 bases between. The CDR3 region is CAISGRVYGYTF. Written as DNA, the CDR3 is TGTGCCATCAGTGGGCGAGTCTATGGCTACACCTTC.

This chain uses TRBV2 with TRBJ2-2, with D unclear. Per the germline V gene, CDR1 is SNHLY and CDR2 is FYNNEI. The V end lost 4 bases, the J end lost 1 base, and 10 bases lay between the germline ends. This CDR3 is built from 15 residues. The CDR3 bases are TGTGCCAGCAGTGGGGTGGCAGGGAACACCGGGGAGCTGTTTTTT. It specifies CASSGVAGNTGELFF.

This clone has only a few counts. The chain links TRBV28 to TRBJ2-1; D assignment may be TRBD1 or TRBD2 (5 bases each). The ends were cut back, 4 bases at V and 6 bases at J, with 16 bases in the middle. The germline gives CDR1 MDHEN, CDR2 SYDVKM. The length of the CDR3 is 15 residues. CDR3 amino acids: CASSSPGTGSNEQFF. CDR3 coding DNA: TGTGCCAGCAGTTCTCCAGGGACCGGAAGCAATGAGCAGTTCTTC.

CDR3: CASSPLRAGELFF. The DNA for the CDR3 is TGTGCCAGCAGCCCTCTCCGAGCCGGGGAGCTGTTTTTT. The chain uses TRBV13 and TRBJ2-2; D gene uncertain. This CDR3 has 13 amino acids. V was cut by 5 bases and J by 6 bases, with 10 bases left in between. In germline, CDR1 is PRHDT, CDR2 FYEKMQ (reference sequence).

The chain uses TRBV5-1 and TRBJ2-2; D call uncertain. From germline, CDR1 is SGHRS and CDR2 YFSETQ. Trimming shortened V by 1 base and J by 10 bases, and 11 bases separated the two germline ends. The CDR3 is made up of 13 amino acids. The CDR3 loop reads CASSLSTGEELFF. The CDR3, as DNA: TGCGCCAGCAGCTTGAGTACCGGCGAGGAGCTGTTTTTT.

The gene calls are TRBV6-5 and TRBJ1-6; unclear D gene. V was trimmed by 4 bases and J by 14 bases, leaving 18 bases between them. Germline values: CDR1 MNHEY, CDR2 SVGAGI. This CDR3 spans 14 amino acids. CDR3 DNA sequence: TGTGCCAGCAGTTCCGGGAGCGGCGGGAGGGCCCTCCACTTT. It specifies CASSSGSGGRALHF.

The chain carries TRBV2 and TRBJ2-1; a weak D match, TRBD1 (7 bases). The CDR3 is made up of 15 amino acids. Trimming removed 8 bases at V and 2 bases at J, with 16 bases between. CDR1 SNHLY and CDR2 FYNNEI come from the germline V gene. The CDR3: CASGGNRGPYNEQFF. The CDR3 DNA reads TGTGCCAGCGGAGGGAACAGGGGTCCCTACAATGAGCAGTTCTTC.

This clone was seen only a few times. The rearrangement links TRBV25-1 to TRBJ1-2, with a weak D call TRBD1 (6 bases). Germline-derived CDR1 and CDR2 are MGHDK and SYGVNS. This CDR3 comprises 11 residues. Deletions cut 4 bases from V and 6 bases from J, with 6 bases between. Here the CDR3 reads CASSGGHGYTF. CDR3 nucleotides: TGTGCCAGCAGTGGGGGGCATGGCTACACCTTC.

In this sample, this clone turned up a few times. This sequence joins TRBV20-1 and TRBJ2-1, with unresolved D. There are 9 residues in the CDR3. Germline CDR1 DFQATT, CDR2 SNEGSKA (reference sequence). Trimming pared 5 bases from V and 8 bases from J, leaving 4 bases between. The CDR3 loop reads CSAGDEQFF. The CDR3 DNA reads TGCAGTGCTGGGGATGAGCAGTTCTTC.

The chain carries TRBV10-3 and TRBJ2-2, with 9 nucleotides matching TRBD1. The CDR3 totals 19 residues. V was clipped by 3 bases and J by 1 base; unmatched bases: 12. Germline lookup yields CDR1 ENHRY and CDR2 SYGVKD. The CDR3 is CAISESHWDRDRNTGELFF. The CDR3 nucleotides read TGTGCCATCAGTGAATCTCATTGGGACAGGGATAGGAACACCGGGGAGCTGTTTTTT.

The chain carries TRBV7-2 and TRBJ2-7, with D uncertain. The CDR3 totals 12 residues. V lost 1 base and J 7 bases, leaving 8 bases between the germline ends. Germline V lookup: CDR1 SGHTA, CDR2 FQGNSA. The CDR3 DNA reads as TGTGCCAGCAGCTTAGTTGAGCGTGAGCAGTACTTC. This codes for CASSLVEREQYF.